The T cell receptor (beta chain) described here comes from a study of graft-versus-host responses after intestinal transplantation. The method was immunoSEQ multiplex PCR; TCRdb's version includes in-frame clones alone and lacks a portion of them. The sample includes tens of thousands of clones, 85% to 90% of them seen just once. Germline CDR1 MDHEN, CDR2 SYDVKM. J gave up 2 bases and V 4 bases, and 10 bases lay outside the gene matches. The CDR3 runs to 17 residues. This specimen consisted of PBMCs, obtained 26 days after transplant. The sequence came from a human patient who received an intestinal transplant, so some T cells may come from the graft donor. The chain combines TRBV28 with TRBJ2-2, with TRBD2 matching 7 bases. Written as DNA, the CDR3 is TGTGCCAGCAGTTGGGGGAGGGAGCACCCTAACACCGGGGAGCTGTTTTTT. Protein sequence: CASSWGREHPNTGELFF.